The 31 T cell receptor beta chains given below trace back to one sample, sequenced in a study of blood T cell repertoires in COVID-19. The table came from immunoSEQ multiplex PCR; TCRdb's copy has only in-frame clones and leaves some out. The table lists some 150,000 clones, 70% to 90% of them singletons. The specimen sequenced was peripheral blood. These receptors were collected from a man aged 35-49 years who had recovered from COVID-19.

This clone was seen once. CDR3 DNA: TGTGCCAGCAGTCAAGGACTAGCGGGATTCTCCTACGAGCAGTACTTC. Translation: CASSQGLAGFSYEQYF. This chain connects TRBV2 to TRBJ2-7; 12 bases are a match to TRBD2. The germline V gene has CDR1 SNHLY and CDR2 FYNNEI. The CDR3 runs 16 residues. V dropped 5 bases and J dropped 0; count of bases not matched to a gene: 5.

This chain joins TRBV27 and TRBJ2-3, with unresolved D. The germline V gene has CDR1 MNHEY and CDR2 SMNVEV (reference sequence). The V end lost 0 bases, the J end lost 2 bases, and 3 bases lay between the germline ends. The CDR3 runs 13 residues. The CDR3 coding sequence is TGTGCCAGCAGTTTATCCCTCACAGATACGCAGTATTTT. It is translated as CASSLSLTDTQYF.

This clone was seen repeatedly, ten times or more. This chain connects TRBV4-2 to TRBJ1-3, with TRBD1 as a possible D gene (5 bases). The CDR3 consists of 16 residues. Germline V gene lookup returns CDR1 LGHNA and CDR2 YNFKEQ. V lost 0 bases to trimming and J lost 4 bases, with 13 bases between them. Written as DNA, the CDR3 is TGTGCCAGCAGCCAAGACAGGGCGGCAGTGGGAAACACCATATATTTT. Its protein is CASSQDRAAVGNTIYF.

The chain uses TRBV15 and TRBJ2-2; 8 nucleotides agree with TRBD2. Germline values: CDR1 LNHNV, CDR2 YYDKDF (reference sequence). V dropped 3 bases and J dropped 0; count of bases not matched to a gene: 3. This CDR3 contains 16 residues. The DNA of the CDR3 is TGTGCCACCAGCAGTCCAGCGGGGGCGAACACCGGGGAGCTGTTTTTT. Protein sequence: CATSSPAGANTGELFF.

The chain couples TRBV10-3 to TRBJ1-2; TRBD1 matches 8 bases. The germline V gene encodes CDR1 ENHRY and CDR2 SYGVKD. V was pared by 4 bases and J by 4 bases, with 11 bases of the junction left unmatched. The CDR3 runs to 16 residues. The CDR3 sequence is CAISAAQGARLYGYTF. The CDR3 DNA sequence: TGTGCCATCAGTGCCGCTCAGGGGGCGCGGCTCTATGGCTACACCTTC.

V gene TRBV6-1 combines with J gene TRBJ2-7, with a possible D match to TRBD2 (5 bases). Germline values: CDR1 MNHNS, CDR2 SASEGT. Trimming removed 0 bases from V and 0 bases from J, with 9 bases in between. The CDR3 totals 15 residues. The CDR3 bases are TGTGCCAGCAGTGAAGCGTGGAGGACCTCCTACGAGCAGTACTTC. Its protein is CASSEAWRTSYEQYF.

This rearrangement joins TRBV4-1 to TRBJ1-5, with 7 bases lining up with TRBD1. The V gene's germline CDR1 is MGHRA and CDR2 YSYEKL. This CDR3 is built from 15 residues. J gave up 1 base and V 0 bases, and 0 bases lay outside the gene matches. This chain's CDR3 is CASSQETGSNQPQHF. The CDR3 bases are TGCGCCAGCAGCCAAGAGACAGGGAGCAATCAGCCCCAGCATTTT.

The chain employs TRBV7-3 and TRBJ2-3; unclear D gene. The CDR3 is 17 residues long. Deletions cut 4 bases from V and 6 bases from J, with 23 bases between. CDR1 SGHTA and CDR2 FQGTGA come from the germline V gene. The CDR3: CASSSLFGFVITDTQYF. CDR3 coding DNA: TGTGCCAGCAGCTCCTTGTTCGGGTTTGTTATCACGGATACGCAGTATTTT. The full variable domain, rest sourced from reference TRBV7-3 and TRBJ2-3, is GAGVSQTPSNKVTEKGKYVELRCDPISGHTALYWYRQSLGQGPEFLIYFQGTGAADDSGLPNDRFFAVRPEGSVSTLKIQRTERGDSAVYLCASSSLFGFVITDTQYFGPGTRLTVL.

The rearrangement links TRBV19 to TRBJ1-2, with 10 bases matching TRBD1. The CDR3 sequence is 16 residues long. Germline-derived CDR1 and CDR2 are LNHDA and SQIVND (reference sequence). J gave up 4 bases and V 3 bases, and 8 bases lay outside the gene matches. The CDR3 region is CASSIVGQGNPYGYTF. The CDR3 coding sequence is TGTGCCAGTAGTATCGTGGGACAGGGGAACCCCTATGGCTACACCTTC. The whole variable domain, remainder taken from reference TRBV19 and TRBJ1-2, is DGGITQSPKYLFRKEGQNVTLSCEQNLNHDAMYWYRQDPGQGLRLIYYSQIVNDFQKGDIAEGYSVSREKKESFPLTVTSAQKNPTAFYLCASSIVGQGNPYGYTFGSGTRLTVV.

The V call is TRBV30, the J call TRBJ1-5, with D uncertain. Germline lookup yields CDR1 GTSNPN and CDR2 SVGIG (reference sequence). CDR3 size: 14 residues. Deletions cut 0 bases from V and 4 bases from J, with 10 bases between. CDR3 DNA sequence: TGTGCCTGGAGTGTTGCGGGAGGGAATCAGCCCCAGCATTTT. Translating gives CAWSVAGGNQPQHF.

There are a few counts of this clone. The chain joins TRBV28 to TRBJ2-4; 7 bases align to TRBD1. Germline CDR1 MDHEN, CDR2 SYDVKM. The CDR3 consists of 14 residues. V gave up 6 bases and J gave up 6 bases; unmatched junction bases: 8. This CDR3 reads CASSNDRAGNIQYF. For the CDR3, the DNA is TGTGCCAGCAGCAACGACAGGGCAGGAAACATTCAGTACTTC.

The CDR3 loop reads CASSPRGTAWAGELFF. The DNA of the CDR3 is TGTGCCAGTAGTCCCCGGGGGACGGCCTGGGCCGGGGAGCTGTTTTTT. The chain recombines TRBV19 with TRBJ2-2; possibly TRBD2 for D (6 bases). CDR1 is LNHDA, CDR2 SQIVND, per germline (reference sequence). Trimming shortened V by 5 bases and J by 6 bases, and 19 bases separated the two germline ends. The CDR3 is made up of 16 amino acids.

The chain has TRBV6-6 and TRBJ2-3; D is perhaps TRBD1 (6 bases). The CDR3 extends over 15 amino acids. Trimming removed 0 bases at V and 4 bases at J, with 11 bases between. The germline V gene has CDR1 MNHNY and CDR2 SVGAGI (reference sequence). The chain's CDR3 is CASSYSLQGPDTQYF. The CDR3 bases are TGTGCCAGCAGTTACTCGCTACAGGGTCCAGATACGCAGTATTTT.

The chain employs TRBV9 and TRBJ2-1; 12 nucleotides line up with TRBD2. The CDR3 spans 16 residues. The V segment lost 5 bases and the J segment 1 base; nucleotides outside the gene matches: 4. Looked up from germline, CDR1 is SGDLS and CDR2 is YYNGEE. The DNA of the CDR3 is TGTGCCAGCAGTGTGACTAGCGGGAGATCCTACAATGAGCAGTTCTTC. As protein: CASSVTSGRSYNEQFF. Combining the CDR3 with reference TRBV9 and TRBJ2-1 gives the whole variable domain DSGVTQTPKHLITATGQRVTLRCSPRSGDLSVYWYQQSLDQGLQFLIQYYNGEERAKGNILERFSAQQFPDLHSELNLSSLELGDSALYFCASSVTSGRSYNEQFFGPGTRLTVL.

This clone was seen only a few times. The CDR3 DNA sequence: TGTGCCAGCAGCCCGGAATCTAGCGTCGAGCAGTACTTC. Translated: CASSPESSVEQYF. V usage is TRBV7-8 and J usage is TRBJ2-7, with D possibly TRBD2 on 6 matching bases. The CDR3 loop spans 13 amino acids. Germline loops: CDR1 SGHVS, CDR2 FQNEAQ. The V gene lost 5 bases and the J gene lost 6 bases, with 14 bases spanning the gap.

This clone was observed a single time. The chain combines TRBV5-4 with TRBJ1-2; TRBD1 might be the D (5 bases). Trimming stripped 4 bases from V and 2 bases from J, with 12 bases between. This CDR3 contains 14 residues. Germline-derived CDR1 and CDR2 are SGHNT and YYREEE (reference sequence). The CDR3 DNA sequence: TGTGCCAGCAGCAATACCAGGGTAAACTATGGCTACACCTTC. Translated: CASSNTRVNYGYTF.

This chain uses TRBV4-2 with TRBJ2-3; TRBD2 matches 7 bases. Germline-derived CDR1 and CDR2 are LGHNA and YNFKEQ. V shed 0 bases and J 4 bases; nucleotides not matched to a gene: 10. The CDR3 loop spans 17 amino acids. The CDR3 sequence: CASSQEKAAGVADTQYF. CDR3 nucleotides: TGTGCCAGCAGCCAAGAAAAGGCGGCGGGAGTAGCAGATACGCAGTATTTT.

This chain uses TRBV7-2 with TRBJ1-4; 7 positions agree with TRBD1. Germline V gene sequence: CDR1 SGHTA, CDR2 FQGNSA. The CDR3 consists of 14 residues. V gave up 5 bases and J gave up 5 bases; unmatched junction bases: 5. CDR3 sequence reads: CASSPGTENEKLFF. The CDR3 DNA follows: TGTGCCAGCAGCCCCGGGACAGAGAATGAAAAACTGTTTTTT.

The chain joins TRBV10-3 to TRBJ2-7; 7 nucleotides agree with TRBD1. The CDR3 loop spans 15 amino acids. CDR1 and CDR2 from the germline V gene are ENHRY and SYGVKD. With V trimmed by 2 bases and J by 3 bases, 7 bases remained unmatched. CDR3 region: CAISEGQAVFYEQYF. CDR3 DNA: TGTGCCATCAGTGAGGGACAGGCTGTTTTCTACGAGCAGTACTTC.

This chain links TRBV4-3 with TRBJ1-1; D is unclear. The germline V gene encodes CDR1 LGHNA and CDR2 YSLEER. Trimming removed 4 bases at V and 4 bases at J, with 13 bases between. The CDR3 extends over 14 amino acids. As DNA, the CDR3 is TGCGCCAGCAGCCTTAATCTAGGTCCCACTGAAGCTTTCTTT. Translated: CASSLNLGPTEAFF.

A single count supports this clone. CDR3 nucleotides: TGTGCCAGCAGTCCACACAACCCTACGGGTCAGCAGTACTTC. Amino acid sequence: CASSPHNPTGQQYF. The chain links TRBV28 to TRBJ2-7; D remains unclear. Trimming removed 5 bases from V and 8 bases from J, with 19 bases in between. The CDR3 runs to 14 residues. Germline assignment: CDR1 MDHEN and CDR2 SYDVKM.

This clone has just a few counts. V usage is TRBV4-2 and J usage is TRBJ1-1; TRBD1 aligns across 9 bases. Germline V lookup: CDR1 LGHNA, CDR2 YNFKEQ. V shed 4 bases, J shed 4 bases, and the junction held 10 bases outside the gene matches. This CDR3 comprises 16 residues. The CDR3 region is CASSPQEGQGSTEAFF. The CDR3 nucleotides read TGTGCCAGCAGCCCACAGGAGGGACAGGGATCCACTGAAGCTTTCTTT.

The rearrangement joins TRBV10-3 to TRBJ1-1; weak D call: TRBD1 (5 bases). The V end lost 3 bases, the J end lost 1 base, and 9 bases lay between the germline ends. Germline CDR1 is ENHRY and CDR2 is SYGVKD. CDR3 size: 14 residues. The CDR3 is CAISEETANTEAFF. The DNA for the CDR3 is TGTGCCATCAGTGAAGAGACAGCGAACACTGAAGCTTTCTTT.

CDR3 DNA sequence: TGCGCCAGCAGCCAAGCCAGGGGGTCTTATGAGCAGTTCTTC. This translates into CASSQARGSYEQFF. The chain recombines TRBV4-3 with TRBJ2-1, with TRBD1 matching over 7 bases. V dropped 1 base and J dropped 8; count of bases not matched to a gene: 5. This CDR3 has 14 residues. Germline V gene lookup returns CDR1 LGHNA and CDR2 YSLEER.

The V call is TRBV7-9, the J call TRBJ2-3; D remains ambiguous. The V and J ends lost 7 bases and 4 bases respectively, with 9 bases between them. The CDR3 is made up of 12 amino acids. Germline V gene sequence: CDR1 SEHNR, CDR2 FQNEAQ (reference sequence). The CDR3: CASNVLSDTQYF. CDR3 sequence (DNA): TGTGCCAGCAACGTCCTATCAGATACGCAGTATTTT.

The chain recombines TRBV4-3 with TRBJ1-2, with 9 bases that match TRBD1. Trimming removed 4 bases from V and 8 bases from J; junction bases left unmatched: 11. The CDR3 has 15 amino acids. Germline V lookup: CDR1 LGHNA, CDR2 YSLEER. CDR3 amino acids: CASSLTSGTGQGYTF. In DNA form, the CDR3 reads TGCGCCAGCAGCCTTACCTCCGGGACAGGGCAGGGCTACACCTTC.

The chain links TRBV27 to TRBJ2-7, with a tentative D call TRBD1 (6 bases). V lost 6 bases to trimming and J lost 2 bases, with 14 bases between them. The length of the CDR3 is 14 residues. Germline V gene sequence: CDR1 MNHEY, CDR2 SMNVEV (reference sequence). The chain's CDR3 is CASSLRQAAYEQYF. The CDR3 coding sequence is TGTGCCAGCAGCCTAAGACAGGCCGCCTACGAGCAGTACTTC.

The chain joins TRBV6-4 to TRBJ2-1, with 9 nucleotides matching TRBD2. Germline values: CDR1 MRHNA, CDR2 SNTAGT. The ends lost 3 bases at V and 6 bases at J; junction bases unmatched: 6. CDR3 length equals 15 residues. The CDR3 spells CASSEMAGGINEQFF. Here the CDR3 DNA reads TGTGCCAGCAGTGAAATGGCGGGAGGGATCAATGAGCAGTTCTTC.

This sequence joins TRBV15 and TRBJ1-1; D unclear. The CDR3 runs to 13 residues. V was cut by 0 bases and J by 5 bases, with 7 bases left in between. The germline gives CDR1 LNHNV, CDR2 YYDKDF (reference sequence). CDR3 loop: CATSREVTTEAFF. The DNA of the CDR3 is TGTGCCACCAGCAGAGAGGTGACAACTGAAGCTTTCTTT.

In this sample, this clone turned up many times. The chain joins TRBV7-8 to TRBJ2-7; 9 nucleotides agree with TRBD2. Germline lookup yields CDR1 SGHVS and CDR2 FQNEAQ. With 1 base clipped from V and 0 bases from J, the junction kept 4 bases outside the gene matches. The CDR3 length is 16 residues. In nucleotides, the CDR3 is TGTGCCAGCAGCTTAGGGAGCGGGGGGAGCTCCTACGAGCAGTACTTC. The encoded protein is CASSLGSGGSSYEQYF.

V is TRBV28 and J is TRBJ2-2; 10 bases are a match to TRBD2. The CDR3 is made up of 15 amino acids. Germline loops: CDR1 MDHEN, CDR2 SYDVKM. With V trimmed by 3 bases and J by 8 bases, 6 bases remained unmatched. The CDR3 loop is CASSFLAGGPGELFF. The CDR3 DNA reads TGTGCCAGCAGTTTCTTAGCGGGAGGCCCGGGGGAGCTGTTTTTT.